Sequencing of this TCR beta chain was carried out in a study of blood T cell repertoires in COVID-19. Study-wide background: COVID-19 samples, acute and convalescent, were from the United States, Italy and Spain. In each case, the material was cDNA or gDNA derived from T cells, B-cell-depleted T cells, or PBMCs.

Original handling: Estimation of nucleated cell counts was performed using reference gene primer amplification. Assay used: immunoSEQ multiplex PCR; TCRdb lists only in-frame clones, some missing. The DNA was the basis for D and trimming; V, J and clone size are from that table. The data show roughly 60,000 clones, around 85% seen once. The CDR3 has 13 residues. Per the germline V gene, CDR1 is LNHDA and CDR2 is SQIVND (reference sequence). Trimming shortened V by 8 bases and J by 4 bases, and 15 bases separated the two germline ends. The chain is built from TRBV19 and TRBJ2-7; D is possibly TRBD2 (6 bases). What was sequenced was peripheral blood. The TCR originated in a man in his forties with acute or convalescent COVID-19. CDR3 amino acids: CASGPGGIYEQYF. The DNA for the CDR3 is TGTGCCAGTGGCCCTGGAGGGATTTACGAGCAGTACTTC. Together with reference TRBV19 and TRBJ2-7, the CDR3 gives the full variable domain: DGGITQSPKYLFRKEGQNVTLSCEQNLNHDAMYWYRQDPGQGLRLIYYSQIVNDFQKGDIAEGYSVSREKKESFPLTVTSAQKNPTAFYLCASGPGGIYEQYFGPGTRLTVT.